The present entry profiles one T cell receptor (beta chain) with its context. Its antigen is unknown. The data stem from a study of T cell responses to AZD1222 COVID-19 vaccine. Whole-study findings and limits: With dominance at 160-218 and 743-854, vaccine-associated CD4 TCRs spanned spike.

Germline V gene data show CDR1 as SGHAT and CDR2 as FQDESV (reference sequence). V dropped 5 bases and J dropped 2 bases, with 9 bases sitting between them. This CDR3 spans 13 amino acids. The table came from immunoSEQ multiplex PCR; TCRdb's copy has only in-frame clones and leaves some out. The data hold about 140,000 clones, with approximately 88% observed a single time. V is TRBV11-1 and J is TRBJ2-5, with D perhaps being TRBD1 or TRBD2 (5 bases each). The starting material was peripheral blood, obtained on day 0 of AZD1222 vaccination. The receptor was derived from an adult in good health. The DNA of the CDR3 is TGTGCCAGCAGCCCCGAGGGGCAAGAGACCCAGTACTTC. Residues: CASSPEGQETQYF.